This TCR beta chain stems from a study of T cell repertoires in cytomegalovirus infection. Looking at the study overall: In public TCR beta signatures, there were indications of both CMV infection and matching HLA type.

This clonotype was recorded a few times. Its specificity is not known. TCRdb re-analysed the reads in MiXCR, keeping a single row per CDR3 protein. Here the sample spans about 130,000 distinct CDR3 sequences, approximately 24% being singletons. Trimming took 6 bases from V and 4 from J, leaving 10 bases between them. From germline, CDR1 is SGHAT and CDR2 FQNNGV. The CDR3 is made up of 13 amino acids. This TCR derives from a human donor in good health (CMV status not recorded). Some clones in this sample may be carry-over from other donors' samples. This chain uses TRBV11-2 with TRBJ2-1; unclear D gene. Sequencing was done on a sample of PBMCs, sequenced either directly or after in vitro stimulation (not recorded which). For the CDR3, the DNA is TGTGCCAGCAGTTACCAGAGGTACAATGAGCAGTTCTTC. It translates to CASSYQRYNEQFF.